The entry below gives a single TCR beta chain sequence along with its context. How the authors handled the data: Amplification of reference gene primers was used by the study to estimate nucleated cell counts. Data came from immunoSEQ multiplex PCR; TCRdb stores just in-frame clones and leaves some out. V and J calls and clone size come straight from that table; D and trimming were deduced from the DNA. The sample consists of 200,000 to 250,000 clones, 70% to 90% of them appearing once. These data are taken from a study of blood T cell repertoires in COVID-19. V was pared by 8 bases and J by 1 base, with 6 bases of the junction left unmatched. This CDR3 is built from 14 residues. Germline V gene lookup returns CDR1 LGHDT and CDR2 YNNKEL (reference sequence).

The chain links TRBV3-1 (or the pseudogene TRBV3-2) to TRBJ1-2; 8 bases agree with TRBD1. Sequenced sample: peripheral blood. This TCR derives from a man in his fifties or sixties who had recovered from COVID-19. As DNA, the CDR3 is TGTGCCAGCCGAACAGGGGGTGGTAACTATGGCTACACCTTC. Its protein is CASRTGGGNYGYTF.